This T cell receptor beta chain emerged from a study of CD8+ T cells in alopecia areata. Sequencing used cDNA as its template, made by extracting RNA and reverse transcribing it. Data came from immunoSEQ multiplex PCR; TCRdb stores just in-frame clones and leaves some out. Of 120,000 or so clones listed, less than 50% are singletons. The germline gives CDR1 SQVTM, CDR2 ANQGSEA. This CDR3 is 11 amino acids long. V lost 3 bases and J lost 4, with 7 bases in between. The study team obtained lesional scalp punch biopsies and peripheral blood from alopecia areata patients. The sorting of PBMCs gave CD4+ and CD8+ T cells.

This clonotype was sampled from a human donor with alopecia areata. The V and J genes are TRBV29-1 and TRBJ2-7; D is unresolved. The source material was NKG2D-low CD8+ T cells sorted from blood. DNA for the CDR3: TGCAGCGTTGATTGGGGATACGAGCAGTACTTC. It yields the protein CSVDWGYEQYF.